Included here is one TCR beta chain sequence, with context. The time point denotes: pre-sensitization, week 0. As to treatment: therapeutic diphenylcyclopropenone sensitization with weekly scalp DPC. The record originates from a study of human T cells and chemical hapten exposure. Study details: There were per-sample TCR yield variations, arising mainly from small pooled library volume differences.

V gave up 4 bases and J gave up 5 bases; unmatched junction bases: 7. Germline V gene sequence: CDR1 SGHKS, CDR2 YYEKEE (reference sequence). CDR3 size: 14 residues. Authors' processing steps: There were a median of approximately 100,000 TCRs per sample, with a range from roughly 23,224 to 750,000. Each CDR3 protein is one row after TCRdb ran MiXCR on the RACE reads. The V and J calls shown here were made by TCRdb, not taken from the authors' results. Here the sample spans about 260,000 distinct CDR3 sequences, approximately 8.4% being singletons. Sequencing was performed on whole blood, taken in connection with sensitization to the hapten diphenylcyclopropenone (DPC). V is TRBV5-5 and J is TRBJ1-1, with 8 positions matching TRBD1. The TCR originated in a woman aged 35 to 49 with alopecia areata. Some clones in this sample may be carry-over from other donors' samples. The DNA for the CDR3 is TGTGCCAGCAGCCCAAGACAGGGGATGACTGAAGCTTTCTTT. As protein: CASSPRQGMTEAFF.